This T cell receptor (beta chain) was recovered during a study of control samples from healthy donors and cancer patients. Clones were sequenced by immunoSEQ multiplex PCR, and TCRdb holds only the in-frame ones, with some missing. The sample has about 250,000 clones; roughly 87% are singletons. V gave up 1 base and J gave up 8 bases; unmatched junction bases: 4. From germline, CDR1 is KGHSH and CDR2 LQKENI. The CDR3 loop spans 15 amino acids. Sequencing used PBMCs. The chain uses TRBV18 and TRBJ1-4; 10 positions agree with TRBD1. This clonotype was sampled from a woman aged 55-69 years with lung cancer. In DNA form, the CDR3 reads TGTGCCAGCTCACCACAGGGACAGGGGCAGGAAAAACTGTTTTTT. Translating it yields CASSPQGQGQEKLFF.